The 31 T cell receptor beta chains below all came from one sample that was sequenced in a study of blood T cell repertoires in COVID-19. Profiled with immunoSEQ multiplex PCR; TCRdb holds only in-frame clones, not every one. This table holds approximately 260,000 clones, roughly nine tenths found once. The specimen was peripheral blood. These receptors were collected from a woman in her thirties or forties who had recovered from COVID-19.

In DNA form, the CDR3 reads TGCGCCAGCAGCCAAGGGACTGGTTGGGAAAAACTGTTTTTT. It encodes CASSQGTGWEKLFF. This chain connects TRBV4-3 to TRBJ1-4; D is ambiguous. CDR1 LGHNA and CDR2 YSLEER come from the germline V gene. The CDR3 is 14 amino acids. Trimming shortened V by 1 base and J by 8 bases, and 11 bases separated the two germline ends.

The chain joins TRBV5-1 to TRBJ2-3; D perhaps matches TRBD2 (5 bases). V lost 1 base and J 2 bases, leaving 11 bases between the germline ends. There are 15 residues in the CDR3. Germline V gene data show CDR1 as SGHRS and CDR2 as YFSETQ. The CDR3 bases are TGCGCCAGCAGCTTGTACGGGGAAAACACAGATACGCAGTATTTT. It translates to CASSLYGENTDTQYF.

This clone was detected only once. The genes are TRBV19 and TRBJ1-1; D is ambiguous. Trimming stripped 3 bases from V and 6 bases from J, with 11 bases between. The V gene's germline CDR1 is LNHDA and CDR2 SQIVND (reference sequence). The CDR3 runs 13 residues. The CDR3 nucleotides are TGTGCCAGTAGTATGGAGCAGTTGGCTGAAGCTTTCTTT. It yields the protein CASSMEQLAEAFF.

The rearrangement links TRBV5-4 to TRBJ1-4; D is unresolved. Between the trimmed V and J ends, which lost 1 base and 0 bases, there was a span of 4 bases. CDR3 length: 14 amino acids. CDR1 is SGHNT, CDR2 YYREEE, per germline (reference sequence). CDR3 sequence reads: CASSLSSTNEKLFF. The CDR3, as DNA: TGTGCCAGCAGCTTGTCTTCAACTAATGAAAAACTGTTTTTT. Based on the CDR3 plus reference TRBV5-4 and TRBJ1-4, the full variable domain is ETGVTQSPTHLIKTRGQQVTLRCSSQSGHNTVSWYQQALGQGPQFIFQYYREEENGRGNFPPRFSGLQFPNYSSELNVNALELDDSALYLCASSLSSTNEKLFFGSGTQLSVL.

Worth noting for this clone: The sample carries other DNA sequences with the same CDR3. The chain is built from TRBV27 and TRBJ1-1, with 8 bases fitting TRBD1. Germline V CDR1 and CDR2: MNHEY, SMNVEV (reference sequence). The CDR3 totals 13 residues. Germline trimming cut 6 bases from V and 4 bases from J; bases unmatched to any gene: 4. The CDR3 loop reads CASSQQGGTEAFF. The CDR3 DNA sequence: TGTGCCAGCAGCCAACAGGGGGGCACTGAAGCTTTCTTT.

This chain links TRBV28 with TRBJ2-7; D is unresolved. The ends were cut back, 3 bases at V and 0 bases at J, with 12 bases in the middle. Germline CDR1 is MDHEN and CDR2 is SYDVKM. This CDR3 spans 15 amino acids. For the CDR3, the DNA is TGTGCCAGCAGTTTTGGTTTTCCGAGCTCCTACGAGCAGTACTTC. It translates to CASSFGFPSSYEQYF. Combining the CDR3 with reference TRBV28 and TRBJ2-7 gives the whole variable domain DVKVTQSSRYLVKRTGEKVFLECVQDMDHENMFWYRQDPGLGLRLIYFSYDVKMKEKGDIPEGYSVSREKKERFSLILESASTNQTSMYLCASSFGFPSSYEQYFGPGTRLTVT.

The rearrangement links TRBV5-1 to TRBJ2-5, with a weak D call TRBD2 (6 bases). The germline V gene encodes CDR1 SGHRS and CDR2 YFSETQ. The CDR3 runs 15 residues. With 4 bases removed from V and 2 bases from J, the gap between germline ends came to 15 bases. In nucleotides, the CDR3 is TGCGCCAGCAGCCCCGGACTAACGACTCAAGAGACCCAGTACTTC. Encoded protein: CASSPGLTTQETQYF.

The genes are TRBV10-3 and TRBJ1-3; no clear D. The CDR3 covers 14 residues. The germline gives CDR1 ENHRY, CDR2 SYGVKD. The V end was cut by 10 bases, the J end by 0 bases, with 13 bases between. This CDR3 reads CATRNTFSGNTIYF. CDR3 in DNA: TGTGCCACCAGGAACACCTTCTCTGGAAACACCATATATTTT.

This chain connects TRBV4-3 to TRBJ2-1; no clear D gene. Germline V CDR1 and CDR2: LGHNA, YSLEER. V gave up 1 base and J gave up 9 bases, with 7 bases separating them. This CDR3 contains 12 residues. The CDR3 region has the DNA TGCGCCAGCAGCCAAGTACGGAGTGAGCAGTTCTTC. Encoded protein: CASSQVRSEQFF.

J is TRBJ2-3 and V is TRBV12-3 or TRBV12-4, with D possibly being TRBD1 (5 bases). This CDR3 is built from 12 residues. V lost 4 bases and J 5 bases, leaving 7 bases between the germline ends. DNA of the CDR3: TGTGCCAGCAGTTCTGGACAAGATACGCAGTATTTT. Translated, it gives CASSSGQDTQYF.

This clone was picked up a small number of times. V gene TRBV9 combines with J gene TRBJ2-3; 9 bases line up with TRBD2. Germline loops: CDR1 SGDLS, CDR2 YYNGEE. The CDR3 sequence is 17 residues long. J gave up 3 bases and V 4 bases, and 12 bases lay outside the gene matches. CDR3 in DNA: TGTGCCAGCAGCCTACGGGGTAGCGGGAGCCGAACAGATACGCAGTATTTT. The encoded protein is CASSLRGSGSRTDTQYF. Based on the CDR3 plus reference TRBV9 and TRBJ2-3, the full variable domain is DSGVTQTPKHLITATGQRVTLRCSPRSGDLSVYWYQQSLDQGLQFLIQYYNGEERAKGNILERFSAQQFPDLHSELNLSSLELGDSALYFCASSLRGSGSRTDTQYFGPGTRLTVL.

The chain uses TRBV18 and TRBJ2-1; 9 bases are shared with TRBD2. The germline CDR1 and CDR2 sequences are KGHSH and LQKENI. The CDR3 covers 18 residues. Trimming cost V 3 bases and J 8 bases; bases outside gene matches: 17. The CDR3 is CASSPQASGNRNLDEQFF. The CDR3 coding sequence is TGTGCCAGCTCACCGCAGGCTAGCGGGAATAGGAATTTGGATGAGCAGTTCTTC. The whole variable domain, filled in from reference TRBV18 and TRBJ2-1, reads NAGVMQNPRHLVRRRGQEARLRCSPMKGHSHVYWYRQLPEEGLKFMVYLQKENIIDESGMPKERFSAEFPKEGPSILRIQQVVRGDSAAYFCASSPQASGNRNLDEQFFGPGTRLTVL.

The chain uses TRBV24-1 and TRBJ1-1; D may be TRBD1 (6 bases). Trimming removed 3 bases from V and 9 bases from J, with 13 bases in between. CDR1 is KGHDR, CDR2 SFDVKD, per germline. The CDR3 consists of 13 residues. CDR3 sequence reads: CATSDIGQRKAFF. As DNA, the CDR3 is TGTGCCACCAGTGATATCGGACAGAGGAAAGCTTTCTTT.

The V gene is TRBV2, the J gene TRBJ2-7; 13 nucleotides match TRBD2. CDR3 length: 15 residues. Germline CDR1 SNHLY, CDR2 FYNNEI. Unmatched junction bases numbered 14, after V lost 11 bases and J lost 7 bases. The CDR3 DNA is TGTGCCGGGAAAAGGACTAGCGGGGGCAAGGGGGAGCAGTACTTC. This sequence encodes CAGKRTSGGKGEQYF.

The V call is TRBV7-3, the J call TRBJ1-1; no reliable D call. Trimming took 2 bases from V and 0 from J, leaving 10 bases between them. Germline V gives CDR1 SGHTA, CDR2 FQGTGA. CDR3 length equals 15 residues. CDR3 protein: CASSLGNGMNTEAFF. CDR3 sequence (DNA): TGTGCCAGCAGCTTAGGTAACGGGATGAACACTGAAGCTTTCTTT.

V is TRBV7-9 and J is TRBJ2-3, with a tentative D call TRBD1 (5 bases). CDR3 size: 15 residues. The germline V gene has CDR1 SEHNR and CDR2 FQNEAQ (reference sequence). With 5 bases removed from V and 2 bases from J, the gap between germline ends came to 14 bases. For the CDR3, the DNA is TGTGCCAGCAGCCAACGCGGACATTTCACAGATACGCAGTATTTT. Encoded protein: CASSQRGHFTDTQYF.

This clone has a single count. This chain links TRBV29-1 with TRBJ1-6, with D perhaps TRBD1 (5 bases). This CDR3 region has 14 residues. CDR1 is SQVTM and CDR2 is ANQGSEA in the germline V gene. The V and J ends lost 4 bases and 4 bases respectively, with 11 bases between them. CDR3 DNA: TGCAGCGTTGCTGCGGGGGGGTATAATTCACCCCTCCACTTT. This gives the protein CSVAAGGYNSPLHF.

The V gene is TRBV5-4, the J gene TRBJ2-1, with TRBD2 matching over 12 bases. Germline V lookup: CDR1 SGHNT, CDR2 YYREEE (reference sequence). Trimming removed 4 bases from V and 7 bases from J; junction bases left unmatched: 9. The CDR3 has 16 amino acids. This CDR3 is CASSNLGLAGGNEQFF. The CDR3 DNA is TGTGCCAGCAGCAACCTCGGGCTAGCGGGAGGGAATGAGCAGTTCTTC.

The chain recombines TRBV7-8 with TRBJ2-1; 9 nucleotides agree with TRBD2. J was trimmed by 8 bases and V by 6 bases; bases with no gene match: 11. Germline CDR1 is SGHVS and CDR2 is FQNEAQ. The CDR3 totals 15 residues. The CDR3 DNA follows: TGTGCCAGCAGACCCGCTAGCGGGATAAAGGATGAGCAGTTCTTC. Translated: CASRPASGIKDEQFF.

This chain joins TRBV29-1 and TRBJ2-1; possible D gene TRBD2, 5 bases. In germline, CDR1 is SQVTM, CDR2 ANQGSEA. This CDR3 spans 13 amino acids. CDR3 in DNA: TGCAGTGCACGGGATCCCAACAACAATGAGCAGTTCTTC. The encoded protein is CSARDPNNNEQFF.

The V gene is TRBV12-5, the J gene TRBJ1-4, with D unclear. Per the germline V gene, CDR1 is LGHNT and CDR2 is FRNRAP. Trimming stripped 2 bases from V and 8 bases from J, with 6 bases between. The CDR3 has 12 residues. CDR3 sequence: CASGLTREKLFF. The DNA of the CDR3 is TGTGCTAGTGGTTTGACGCGGGAAAAACTGTTTTTT.

This chain joins TRBV11-3 and TRBJ2-1; 9 positions agree with TRBD1. Germline lookup yields CDR1 SGHNT and CDR2 YENEEA. The CDR3 extends over 13 amino acids. V was clipped by 1 base and J by 10 bases; unmatched bases: 2. The CDR3 reads CASSLGGQGEQFF. The DNA for the CDR3 is TGTGCCAGCAGCTTAGGGGGACAGGGCGAGCAGTTCTTC.

The CDR3 spells CATSIRHEGNIQYF. The CDR3 coding sequence is TGTGCCACCAGCATAAGACATGAAGGAAACATTCAGTACTTC. The rearrangement joins TRBV15 to TRBJ2-4, with D unclear. The CDR3 length is 14 residues. The V gene's germline CDR1 is LNHNV and CDR2 YYDKDF (reference sequence). With 4 bases removed from V and 6 bases from J, the gap between germline ends came to 13 bases. Drawing the rest from reference TRBV15 and TRBJ2-4, the complete variable domain is DAMVIQNPRYQVTQFGKPVTLSCSQTLNHNVMYWYQQKSSQAPKLLFHYYDKDFNNEADTPDNFQSRRPNTSFCFLDIRSPGLGDTAMYLCATSIRHEGNIQYFGAGTRLSVL.

The gene calls are TRBV5-4 and TRBJ1-2; 8 bases align to TRBD1. The ends lost 4 bases at V and 8 bases at J; junction bases unmatched: 7. CDR3 length: 13 residues. Germline values: CDR1 SGHNT, CDR2 YYREEE (reference sequence). CDR3 residues: CASSIGQGAGYTF. The CDR3 DNA reads as TGTGCCAGCAGCATCGGACAGGGCGCGGGCTACACCTTC.

The rearrangement links TRBV4-3 to TRBJ2-1; 8 bases are a match to TRBD2. This CDR3 region has 16 residues. V lost 0 bases to trimming and J lost 7 bases; unmatched junction nucleotides: 8. In germline, CDR1 is LGHNA, CDR2 YSLEER. The CDR3 spells CASSQDSAGVGNEQFF. The CDR3 DNA sequence: TGCGCCAGCAGCCAAGATTCAGCGGGAGTGGGAAATGAGCAGTTCTTC.

The chain joins TRBV7-2 to TRBJ2-3; TRBD2 aligns across 14 bases. CDR3 length equals 19 residues. The V and J ends lost 1 base and 8 bases, in that order; junction bases with no gene match: 14. The germline V gene encodes CDR1 SGHTA and CDR2 FQGNSA. The CDR3 coding sequence is TGTGCCAGCAGCTTAGGGGGCGGGACTAGCGGGAGTCTTGTAGGTACGCAGTATTTT. Encoded protein: CASSLGGGTSGSLVGTQYF.

This clone was seen a few times. The J gene is TRBJ1-1, the V gene TRBV7-9; D remains unclear. The CDR3 is made up of 15 amino acids. Germline CDR1 reads SEHNR; CDR2 reads FQNEAQ (reference sequence). Trimming took off 4 bases at V and 5 bases at J, with 17 bases between the two ends. CDR3 protein: CASSYQEAFGTEAFF. For the CDR3, the DNA is TGTGCCAGCAGCTATCAGGAAGCTTTCGGAACTGAAGCTTTCTTT.

The rearrangement links TRBV5-4 to TRBJ2-3, with TRBD2 matching over 12 bases. The CDR3 has 16 residues. Germline-derived CDR1 and CDR2 are SGHNT and YYREEE (reference sequence). The V segment lost 4 bases and the J segment 4 bases; nucleotides outside the gene matches: 7. CDR3 DNA: TGTGCCAGCAGCCTAAGGACTAGCGGGGTTTCAGATACGCAGTATTTT. Translating it yields CASSLRTSGVSDTQYF.

In regard to this clone: A junction end diverges from the germline sequence, so it may reflect a read error. The chain recombines TRBV29-1 with TRBJ1-5, with D unresolved. The CDR3 runs 12 residues. The germline CDR1 and CDR2 sequences are SQVTM and ANQGSEA. CDR3 sequence: CSVGESNQPQHF. In nucleotides, the CDR3 is TGCAGCGTTGGGGAGAGCAACCAGCCCCAGCATTTT.

The chain recombines TRBV7-9 with TRBJ1-6; weak D call: TRBD1 (5 bases). This CDR3 is 15 amino acids long. The germline V gene encodes CDR1 SEHNR and CDR2 FQNEAQ (reference sequence). The V gene lost 5 bases and the J gene lost 5 bases, with 13 bases spanning the gap. DNA of the CDR3: TGTGCCAGCAGCCCCAGGGCTGGGAATAATTCACCCCTCCACTTT. This encodes CASSPRAGNNSPLHF.

The chain has TRBV7-9 and TRBJ1-2; the match to TRBD1 covers 8 bases. The CDR3 runs to 13 residues. V was pared by 5 bases and J by 7 bases, with 6 bases of the junction left unmatched. Germline lookup yields CDR1 SEHNR and CDR2 FQNEAQ (reference sequence). This CDR3 reads CASSTGGEVGYTF. In DNA form, the CDR3 reads TGTGCCAGCAGCACAGGGGGTGAGGTTGGCTACACCTTC. The full variable domain, its missing parts supplied by reference TRBV7-9 and TRBJ1-2, is DTGVSQNPRHKITKRGQNVTFRCDPISEHNRLYWYRQTLGQGPEFLTYFQNEAQLEKSRLLSDRFSAERPKGSFSTLEIQRTEQGDSAMYLCASSTGGEVGYTFGSGTRLTVV.